This note documents a single TCR beta chain sequence. From germline, CDR1 is KGHSH and CDR2 LQKENI. The CDR3 consists of 13 residues. The V gene lost 5 bases and the J gene lost 1 base, with 5 bases spanning the gap. TCRdb's copy holds only in-frame clones and misses some; the assay was immunoSEQ multiplex PCR. The table has 100,000 to 150,000 clones, 85% to 95% seen once. The data stem from a study of control samples from healthy donors and cancer patients. The sequencing input was PBMCs. This chain uses TRBV18 with TRBJ2-2; D is uncertain. This TCR derives from an elderly man with head and neck cancer. CDR3 nucleotides: TGTGCCAGCTCATGGGAGAACACCGGGGAGCTGTTTTTT. Its protein product is CASSWENTGELFF.